The 2 T cell receptor beta chains in this list originate from one sample, sequenced in a study of human T cells and chemical hapten exposure. TCRdb re-derived calls from the RACE reads in MiXCR, one entry per CDR3 protein. The sample includes 95,000 to 150,000 distinct CDR3 sequences, approximately 11% of them seen just once. The time point was: patch test 3, about 24 weeks after DPC sensitization. Stated treatment: therapeutic diphenylcyclopropenone sensitization with weekly scalp DPC. The sample consisted of whole blood, taken in connection with sensitization to the hapten diphenylcyclopropenone (DPC). The source is a woman aged 45-65 years with alopecia areata. Some clones in this sample may be carry-over from other donors' samples.

This clonotype was found once. This sequence may be a read error, since a much larger clone differs from it by one base. This chain connects TRBV29-1 to TRBJ2-7, with D maybe TRBD2 (7 bases). The V gene's germline CDR1 is SQVTM and CDR2 ANQGSEA. This CDR3 has 12 residues. The CDR3 loop is CSVKGGTDEQHF. CDR3 DNA sequence: TGCAGCGTTAAGGGGGGGACTGACGAGCAGCACTTC.

The rearrangement links TRBV20-1 to TRBJ2-1; 7 bases map to TRBD1. V shed 6 bases and J 7 bases; nucleotides not matched to a gene: 9. Per germline, CDR1 DFQATT and CDR2 SNEGSKA (reference sequence). This CDR3 has 13 amino acids. The CDR3 region is CSAKGARENEQFF. The CDR3 DNA reads as TGCAGTGCCAAGGGGGCCAGGGAAAATGAGCAGTTCTTC.